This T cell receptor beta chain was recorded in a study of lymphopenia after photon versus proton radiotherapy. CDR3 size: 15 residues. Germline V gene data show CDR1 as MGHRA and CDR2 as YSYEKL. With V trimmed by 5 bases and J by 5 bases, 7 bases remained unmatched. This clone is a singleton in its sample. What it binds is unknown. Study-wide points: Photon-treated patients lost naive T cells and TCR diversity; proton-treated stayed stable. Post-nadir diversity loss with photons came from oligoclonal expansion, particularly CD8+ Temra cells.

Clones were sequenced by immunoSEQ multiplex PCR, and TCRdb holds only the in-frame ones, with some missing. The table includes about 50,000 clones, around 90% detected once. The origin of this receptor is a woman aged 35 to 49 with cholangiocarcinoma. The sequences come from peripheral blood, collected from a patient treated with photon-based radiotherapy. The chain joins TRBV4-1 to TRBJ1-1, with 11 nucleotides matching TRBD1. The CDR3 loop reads CASSRGQGVWTEAFF. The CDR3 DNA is TGCGCCAGCAGCAGGGGACAGGGGGTATGGACTGAAGCTTTCTTT.